The clone carrying this T cell receptor (beta chain) was counted once. Assay used: immunoSEQ multiplex PCR; TCRdb lists only in-frame clones, some missing. Here the sample spans hundreds of thousands of clones, 87% being singletons. Germline loops: CDR1 SGHTA, CDR2 FQGNSA. The CDR3 has 14 residues. The ends were cut back, 6 bases at V and 8 bases at J, with 19 bases in the middle. The data originate from a study of blood T cell repertoires in COVID-19. Across the study: The origin of the acute and convalescent COVID-19 samples was the United States, Italy and Spain.

In assigning cohorts, the study relied on participant-reported clinical history. The source is a woman aged 18-29 years with acute COVID-19. The sample taken for sequencing was PBMCs or T cells enriched from blood (not recorded which). The chain couples TRBV7-2 to TRBJ1-2, with D perhaps TRBD1 (6 bases). The CDR3 spells CASRNATGLWGYTF. The CDR3 DNA reads as TGTGCCAGCAGGAACGCAACAGGGCTATGGGGCTACACCTTC.